A selection of T cell receptor beta chains follows, all from one sample in a study of blood T cell repertoires in COVID-19. Assay: immunoSEQ multiplex PCR; the TCRdb copy retains only in-frame clones and omits some. Here the sample spans about 70,000 clones, approximately 89% being singletons. Sequenced sample: peripheral blood. Receptors were obtained from a man older than 75 with acute or convalescent COVID-19. Both conserved end residues are part of each CDR3. Fields, in order: V gene, J gene, clone size, D gene, CDR3 DNA, CDR3 protein. D genes are given only for firm matches. Size is stated for part of the rows, as once, few or many counts, or as a class when the clone is expanded.

TRBV3-1/TRBV3-2	TRBJ1-2	.	TRBD1	TGTGCCAGCAGCCAAACAAGGACAGGGGGGGGCTATGGCTACACCTTC	CASSQTRTGGGYGYTF
TRBV30	TRBJ2-3	.	TRBD2	TGTGCCTGCTCTAGCGGGGGCACAGATACGCAGTATTTT	CACSSGGTDTQYF
TRBV4-3	TRBJ2-1	.	.	TGCGCCAGCAGCCAAGACGTTTACAATGAGCAGTTCTTC	CASSQDVYNEQFF
TRBV3-1/TRBV3-2	TRBJ1-6	once	.	TGTGCCAGCAGCCCACAGCCCCCCGGGGGGTCCTATAATTCACCCCTCCACTTT	CASSPQPPGGSYNSPLHF
TRBV7-3	TRBJ1-1	.	.	TGTGCCAGCAGCCAGGGCTTTAACACTGAAGCTTTCTTT	CASSQGFNTEAFF
TRBV5-1	TRBJ1-4	.	TRBD1	TGCGCCAGCAGCGGGACAGGGGGCTCTGAAAAACTGTTTTTT	CASSGTGGSEKLFF
TRBV6-5	TRBJ2-5	.	.	TGTGCCAGCAGCCTTAGGAGAAGGGGAGAGACCCAGTACTTC	CASSLRRRGETQYF
TRBV6-6	TRBJ1-6	.	TRBD1	TGTGCCAGCAGTCTGGACAGGGGGCGAACCTATAATTCACCCCTCCACTTT	CASSLDRGRTYNSPLHF
TRBV2	TRBJ1-1	.	.	TGTGCCAGCAGTGGAGCGAACTCCGTCTCTTTT	CASSGANSVSF
TRBV29-1	TRBJ2-7	once	.	TGCAGCGTTGTAAAGACGGAGGGCTACGAGCAGTACTTC	CSVVKTEGYEQYF
TRBV6-2/TRBV6-3	TRBJ2-2	.	TRBD2	TGTGCCAGCAGCACAGGACTAGCGGGGACCGGGGAGCTGTTTTTT	CASSTGLAGTGELFF
TRBV5-8	TRBJ2-2	.	TRBD1	TGTGCCAGCAGTTACAATCTCGGGACAGCGCGCACCGGGGAGCTGTTTTTT	CASSYNLGTARTGELFF
TRBV6-2/TRBV6-3	TRBJ2-1	once	.	TGTGCCAGCAGTTACTCGAGGGCGGGCGGGGTTTACAATGAGCAGTTCTTC	CASSYSRAGGVYNEQFF
TRBV2	TRBJ2-3	.	TRBD2	TGTGCCAGCAAGCTAGCGGGGCTCACAGATACGCAGTATTTT	CASKLAGLTDTQYF